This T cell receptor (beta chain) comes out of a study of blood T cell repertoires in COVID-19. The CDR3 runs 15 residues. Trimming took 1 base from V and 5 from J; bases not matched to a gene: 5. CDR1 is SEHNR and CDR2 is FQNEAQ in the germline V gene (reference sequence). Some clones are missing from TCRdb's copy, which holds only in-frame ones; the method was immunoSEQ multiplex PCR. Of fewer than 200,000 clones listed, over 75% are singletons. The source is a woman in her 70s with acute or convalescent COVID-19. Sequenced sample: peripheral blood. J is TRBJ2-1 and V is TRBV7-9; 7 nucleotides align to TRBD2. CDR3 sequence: CASSLGAGRDNEQFF. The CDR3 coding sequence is TGTGCCAGCAGCTTAGGAGCGGGAAGGGACAATGAGCAGTTCTTC.